These 23 T cell receptor beta chains originate from one sample sequenced in a study of cytomegalovirus exposure and HLA in healthy donors. Vbeta (60) and Jbeta (13) primers were used in the PCR. Produced via immunoSEQ multiplex PCR; TCRdb's table is partial and in-frame only. The sample yields approximately 160,000 clones, less than 65% seen once. The source material was PBMCs. The receptors were sampled from a woman aged 25 to 39 in good health and CMV-seropositive.

The V call is TRBV5-1, the J call TRBJ1-1; tentatively, D is TRBD1 (5 bases). The CDR3 has 15 amino acids. The V end was cut by 1 base, the J end by 3 bases, with 13 bases between. The germline V gene encodes CDR1 SGHRS and CDR2 YFSETQ. The CDR3 here is CASSLFLGGDTEAFF. DNA for the CDR3: TGCGCCAGCAGCTTGTTTCTCGGGGGAGACACTGAAGCTTTCTTT.

V and J are TRBV6-1 and TRBJ1-6, with D hard to call. This CDR3 contains 13 residues. V was pared by 3 bases and J by 7 bases, with 7 bases between. Germline-derived CDR1 and CDR2 are MNHNS and SASEGT. This CDR3 is CASSDILNSPLHF. In DNA form, the CDR3 reads TGTGCCAGCAGTGATATTCTGAATTCACCCCTCCACTTT.

This chain joins TRBV7-6 and TRBJ2-1; D is possibly TRBD2 (7 bases). Between the trimmed V and J ends, which lost 5 bases and 8 bases, there was a span of 13 bases. CDR1 SGHVS and CDR2 FNYEAQ come from the germline V gene. This CDR3 is 13 amino acids long. The chain's CDR3 is CASSRGGRDEQFF. The CDR3 DNA follows: TGTGCCAGCAGCAGGGGGGGTAGGGATGAGCAGTTCTTC.

This clone was seen more than once but under ten times. This chain uses TRBV4-2 with TRBJ1-1; TRBD1 matches 8 bases. V lost 3 bases and J lost 4; bases outside the gene matches: 4. This CDR3 comprises 14 residues. Germline V gene lookup returns CDR1 LGHNA and CDR2 YNFKEQ. CDR3 in amino acids: CASSHEDRGTEAFF. The CDR3 bases are TGTGCCAGCAGCCATGAAGACAGGGGCACTGAAGCTTTCTTT.

The gene calls are TRBV5-4 and TRBJ1-1; tentatively, D is TRBD1 (5 bases). The germline gives CDR1 SGHNT, CDR2 YYREEE (reference sequence). The CDR3 spans 15 residues. V lost 0 bases, J lost 1 base, and 10 bases lay in between. The CDR3: CASSLGGTPNTEAFF. In nucleotides, the CDR3 is TGTGCCAGCAGCTTGGGCGGGACTCCGAACACTGAAGCTTTCTTT.

This chain links TRBV5-1 with TRBJ1-1; D is unresolved. CDR1 is SGHRS and CDR2 is YFSETQ in the germline V gene. The germline V and J ends were trimmed by 1 base and 3 bases, with 7 bases remaining between them. The CDR3 spans 13 residues. The CDR3: CASSLPADTEAFF. CDR3 bases: TGCGCCAGCAGCTTGCCGGCGGACACTGAAGCTTTCTTT.

The chain uses TRBV25-1 and TRBJ2-7, with D possibly TRBD1 on 5 matching bases. The CDR3 contains 14 residues. The V end was cut by 2 bases, the J end by 5 bases, with 13 bases between. Germline loops: CDR1 MGHDK, CDR2 SYGVNS. The chain's CDR3 is CASSESRVEHEQYF. The CDR3 DNA sequence: TGTGCCAGCAGTGAAAGCAGGGTTGAACACGAGCAGTACTTC.

This clone showed up just a few times. The rearrangement uses TRBV4-1 and TRBJ1-5; 8 nucleotides line up with TRBD1. Germline-derived CDR1 and CDR2 are MGHRA and YSYEKL. The CDR3 has 21 amino acids. V lost 1 base, J lost 0 bases, and 17 bases stayed unmatched. The CDR3 spells CASSQVIGRTGIRYSNQPQHF. The CDR3 bases are TGCGCCAGCAGCCAAGTGATTGGTAGGACAGGGATAAGATATAGCAATCAGCCCCAGCATTTT.

As DNA, the CDR3 is TGTGCCAGCAGCGACCAGCCGGGACAGGGATATGGCTACACCTTC. This sequence encodes CASSDQPGQGYGYTF. The chain carries TRBV5-4 and TRBJ1-2, with 9 bases identical to TRBD1. With V trimmed by 4 bases and J by 5 bases, 9 bases remained unmatched. Germline CDR1 reads SGHNT; CDR2 reads YYREEE (reference sequence). This CDR3 is built from 15 residues. Full variable domain (missing parts from reference TRBV5-4 and TRBJ1-2): ETGVTQSPTHLIKTRGQQVTLRCSSQSGHNTVSWYQQALGQGPQFIFQYYREEENGRGNFPPRFSGLQFPNYSSELNVNALELDDSALYLCASSDQPGQGYGYTFGSGTRLTVV.

This rearrangement joins TRBV7-3 to TRBJ2-2, with a possible D match to TRBD2 (6 bases). The V and J ends lost 1 base and 11 bases respectively, with 11 bases between them. Germline CDR1 SGHTA, CDR2 FQGTGA. The CDR3 consists of 13 residues. The DNA for the CDR3 is TGTGCCAGCAGCTTAAATTGGGCGGGAGAGCTGTTTTTT. Protein: CASSLNWAGELFF.

The V and J genes are TRBV7-3 and TRBJ2-3; 12 nucleotides line up with TRBD2. The V and J ends lost 5 bases and 5 bases, in that order; junction bases with no gene match: 5. Germline V lookup: CDR1 SGHTA, CDR2 FQGTGA. The CDR3 loop spans 15 amino acids. The CDR3 DNA sequence: TGTGCCAGCAGCCGGACTAGCGGGGACGGAGATACGCAGTATTTT. Protein sequence: CASSRTSGDGDTQYF.

The chain combines TRBV30 with TRBJ2-3, with a weak D call TRBD2 (5 bases). Trimming cost V 4 bases and J 3 bases, with 11 bases left between them. The CDR3 covers 13 residues. Looked up from germline, CDR1 is GTSNPN and CDR2 is SVGIG (reference sequence). The CDR3, as DNA: TGTGCCTGGATTCGGGGTGGGACAGATACGCAGTATTTT. Its protein product is CAWIRGGTDTQYF.

This clone was picked up one time. The V call is TRBV6-4, the J call TRBJ2-1, with 8 bases identical to TRBD2. This CDR3 contains 14 residues. The V gene end was trimmed by 3 bases and the J gene end by 8 bases; junction bases not matched to a gene: 6. From germline, CDR1 is MRHNA and CDR2 SNTAGT. CDR3 in amino acids: CASSEGTRGYEQFF. CDR3 DNA sequence: TGTGCCAGCAGTGAAGGGACTAGAGGCTATGAGCAGTTCTTC.

The chain carries TRBV6-4 and TRBJ1-5; possible D gene TRBD1, 6 bases. This CDR3 is 13 amino acids long. CDR1 and CDR2 from the germline V gene are MRHNA and SNTAGT. V lost 6 bases and J lost 7, with 13 bases in between. The CDR3 DNA reads as TGTGCCAGCAGCCTCAACAGGGACCAGCCCCAGCATTTT. This gives the protein CASSLNRDQPQHF.

The chain is built from TRBV5-1 and TRBJ2-1; D is unresolved. CDR3 length: 15 amino acids. CDR1 SGHRS and CDR2 YFSETQ come from the germline V gene. V lost 6 bases, J lost 4 bases, and 17 bases lay in between. The CDR3 protein is CASTTPRGSYNEQFF. In DNA, the CDR3 is TGCGCCAGCACCACCCCGAGAGGATCATACAATGAGCAGTTCTTC.

This sequence joins TRBV7-2 and TRBJ2-7, with 9 nucleotides matching TRBD2. V was pared by 6 bases and J by 4 bases, with 10 bases of the junction left unmatched. Germline assignment: CDR1 SGHTA and CDR2 FQGNSA. The CDR3 runs 15 residues. The CDR3 coding sequence is TGTGCCAGCAGTTTGGGCGGGGGGGCCGGTTACGAGCAGTACTTC. Its translation: CASSLGGGAGYEQYF.

The rearrangement links TRBV30 to TRBJ2-1, with D hard to call. The germline V and J ends were trimmed by 0 bases and 9 bases, with 9 bases remaining between them. CDR1 is GTSNPN, CDR2 SVGIG, per germline (reference sequence). The CDR3 contains 12 residues. DNA for the CDR3: TGTGCCTGGAGTGTACGCTCGCGTGAGCAGTTCTTC. Protein sequence: CAWSVRSREQFF.

This chain joins TRBV7-9 and TRBJ2-2; D gene unclear. The CDR3 extends over 14 amino acids. V lost 1 base to trimming and J lost 5 bases, with 8 bases between them. Germline V lookup: CDR1 SEHNR, CDR2 FQNEAQ (reference sequence). Here the CDR3 DNA reads TGTGCCAGCAGCTTAGTGGAGTTGACCGGGGAGCTGTTTTTT. Protein: CASSLVELTGELFF.

This chain links TRBV5-8 with TRBJ2-1, with a weak D call TRBD1 (6 bases). Germline CDR1 SGHTS, CDR2 YDEGEE. The CDR3 consists of 15 residues. Trimming pared 7 bases from V and 0 bases from J, leaving 14 bases between. DNA of the CDR3: TGTGCCAGCGCCAGGGGTTACGGCTCCTACAATGAGCAGTTCTTC. It yields the protein CASARGYGSYNEQFF.

The chain employs TRBV12-1 and TRBJ2-7; the table names TRBD2, a call not compared with the DNA. TRBV12-1 is tagged as a pseudogene. This CDR3 is built from 13 residues. The CDR3 nucleotides are TGTGCCAGCAGCCCTACCGATACCTACGAGCAGTACTTC. It yields the protein CASSPTDTYEQYF.

In this sample, this clone turned up once. The rearrangement uses TRBV28 and TRBJ2-1; 11 positions agree with TRBD2. Germline V gene sequence: CDR1 MDHEN, CDR2 SYDVKM. CDR3 length equals 11 residues. The trim removed 7 bases at V and 10 bases at J, leaving 0 bases unmatched. CDR3 DNA sequence: TGTGCCAGCACTAGCGGGGGGGAGCAGTTCTTC. This translates into CASTSGGEQFF.

J is TRBJ1-2 and V is TRBV6-1; 10 bases are shared with TRBD1. This CDR3 is 15 amino acids long. Germline V CDR1 and CDR2: MNHNS, SASEGT. The ends lost 6 bases at V and 8 bases at J; junction bases unmatched: 12. As DNA, the CDR3 is TGTGCCAGCAGGGAACCTCGGGACAGGGGATTCGGCTACACCTTC. This codes for CASREPRDRGFGYTF.

The chain joins TRBV28 to TRBJ2-7, with D possibly matching TRBD1 (6 bases). CDR3 length: 14 residues. The V gene lost 5 bases and the J gene lost 6 bases, with 17 bases spanning the gap. CDR1 and CDR2 from the germline V gene are MDHEN and SYDVKM. CDR3 sequence: CASSPQGIWAEQYF. The DNA for the CDR3 is TGTGCCAGCAGTCCACAGGGAATTTGGGCCGAGCAGTACTTC.